The next 27 T cell receptor beta chains were all read from a single sample in a study of blood T cell repertoires in COVID-19. The data were produced by immunoSEQ multiplex PCR, yet TCRdb's version contains in-frame clones alone and is incomplete. In the table there are about 320,000 clones, approximately 85% of which are singletons. Sequenced input: peripheral blood. The receptors derive from a human donor in a cohort sampled during active COVID-19.

This chain links TRBV3-1 (or the pseudogene TRBV3-2) with TRBJ2-5; 12 bases line up with TRBD2. The CDR3 is 17 amino acids. V gave up 2 bases and J gave up 4 bases; unmatched junction bases: 8. Germline lookup yields CDR1 LGHDT and CDR2 YNNKEL (reference sequence). The CDR3 here is CASSQPTSGGLGETQYF. CDR3 bases: TGTGCCAGCAGCCAACCCACTAGCGGGGGGCTAGGAGAGACCCAGTACTTC.

The V call is TRBV7-3, the J call TRBJ1-6, with TRBD1 as a possible D gene (5 bases). V was shortened by 5 bases and J by 3 bases, with 14 bases between the two germline ends. The CDR3 has 16 amino acids. Germline V CDR1 and CDR2: SGHTA, FQGTGA. The DNA of the CDR3 is TGTGCCAGCAGCCTTACGGGGGTGAGCTATAATTCACCCCTCCACTTT. This gives the protein CASSLTGVSYNSPLHF.

V and J are TRBV6-5 and TRBJ2-7, with D hard to call. Germline V lookup: CDR1 MNHEY, CDR2 SVGAGI. V lost 4 bases to trimming and J lost 3 bases, with 10 bases between them. The CDR3 is made up of 13 amino acids. CDR3 nucleotide sequence: TGTGCCAGCAGTTTAGACATTCGCTACGAGCAGTACTTC. It yields the protein CASSLDIRYEQYF.

The gene calls are TRBV6-5 and TRBJ1-1, with D possibly TRBD1 on 5 matching bases. Germline V gene data show CDR1 as MNHEY and CDR2 as SVGAGI. CDR3 length: 12 amino acids. Trimming took 0 bases from V and 11 from J, leaving 10 bases between them. In DNA, the CDR3 is TGTGCCAGCAGTTACTCGAAGGGGCGGGCTTTCTTT. Amino acid sequence: CASSYSKGRAFF.

The V and J genes are TRBV7-9 and TRBJ1-2; D is perhaps TRBD1 (6 bases). The V end was cut by 5 bases, the J end by 3 bases, with 19 bases between. The CDR3 loop spans 16 amino acids. Per the germline V gene, CDR1 is SEHNR and CDR2 is FQNEAQ (reference sequence). CDR3 protein: CASSPTATGTDYGYTF. CDR3 sequence (DNA): TGTGCCAGCAGCCCCACGGCTACAGGGACGGACTATGGCTACACCTTC.

This clone was detected ten times or more. Other DNA sequences from this sample encode an identical CDR3 as well. The rearrangement links TRBV6-5 to TRBJ2-7, with 9 positions matching TRBD1. V lost 0 bases and J lost 2; bases outside the gene matches: 2. The germline CDR1 and CDR2 sequences are MNHEY and SVGAGI. The CDR3 consists of 15 residues. This CDR3 is CASSYSTGGAYEQYF. In nucleotides, the CDR3 is TGTGCCAGCAGTTACTCCACAGGGGGCGCCTACGAGCAGTACTTC.

The chain recombines TRBV27 with TRBJ2-1; D is unclear. This CDR3 comprises 15 residues. Germline loops: CDR1 MNHEY, CDR2 SMNVEV (reference sequence). Between the trimmed V and J ends, which lost 7 bases and 2 bases, there was a span of 15 bases. The CDR3 spells CASNPGGSAYNEQFF. DNA of the CDR3: TGTGCCAGCAATCCCGGCGGTTCCGCCTACAATGAGCAGTTCTTC.

This CDR3 reads CASSFPGTSNEQFF. CDR3 DNA sequence: TGTGCCAGCTCGTTCCCCGGGACTTCGAATGAGCAGTTCTTC. The chain has TRBV7-3 and TRBJ2-1, with TRBD2 as a possible D gene (6 bases). From germline, CDR1 is SGHTA and CDR2 FQGTGA. V dropped 8 bases and J dropped 7 bases, with 18 bases sitting between them. The CDR3 runs 14 residues.

This clone was detected a few times. The chain joins TRBV5-1 to TRBJ1-2, with TRBD1 matching 7 bases. Germline V gene sequence: CDR1 SGHRS, CDR2 YFSETQ. V shed 4 bases and J 10 bases; nucleotides not matched to a gene: 10. The CDR3 extends over 13 amino acids. CDR3 nucleotides: TGCGCCAGCAGCCCGGCCACAGGGGTGGACTACACCTTC. It translates to CASSPATGVDYTF.

Worth noting for this clone: This CDR3 is also generated by other DNA sequences in the sample. V is TRBV30 and J is TRBJ2-7; no clear D. The CDR3 runs to 11 residues. The germline V gene encodes CDR1 GTSNPN and CDR2 SVGIG (reference sequence). V was pared by 1 base and J by 3 bases, with 4 bases between. CDR3 protein: CAWSGSYEQYF. The CDR3, as DNA: TGTGCCTGGAGTGGCAGCTACGAGCAGTACTTC.

This chain joins TRBV7-9 and TRBJ2-5; D is possibly TRBD2 (6 bases). This CDR3 comprises 13 residues. Deletions cut 6 bases from V and 1 base from J, with 9 bases between. Germline-derived CDR1 and CDR2 are SEHNR and FQNEAQ (reference sequence). CDR3 sequence (DNA): TGTGCCAGCAGTCCGACTAGCCAAGAGACCCAGTACTTC. It is translated as CASSPTSQETQYF.

The chain combines TRBV7-6 with TRBJ1-2; the D gene is possibly TRBD1 (6 bases). This CDR3 is built from 15 residues. The V end was cut by 0 bases, the J end by 6 bases, with 14 bases between. Germline-derived CDR1 and CDR2 are SGHVS and FNYEAQ. The CDR3 DNA follows: TGTGCCAGCAGCTTAGCGCAGCCAGGGGCTGATGGCTACACCTTC. Its translation: CASSLAQPGADGYTF.

This chain uses TRBV19 with TRBJ2-7; TRBD1 matches 7 bases. This CDR3 comprises 13 residues. CDR1 and CDR2 from the germline V gene are LNHDA and SQIVND (reference sequence). V was clipped by 7 bases and J by 5 bases; unmatched bases: 8. The CDR3 protein is CASTQQGINEQYF. DNA of the CDR3: TGTGCCAGTACCCAACAGGGGATCAACGAGCAGTACTTC.

The gene calls are TRBV9 and TRBJ1-5; D is undetermined. V gave up 2 bases and J gave up 1 base, with 13 bases separating them. CDR3 length: 16 amino acids. Germline values: CDR1 SGDLS, CDR2 YYNGEE. As DNA, the CDR3 is TGTGCCAGCAGCGTTTGGAGGGCCGGGAGCAATCAGCCCCAGCATTTT. Translating it yields CASSVWRAGSNQPQHF.

The chain has TRBV12-3 or TRBV12-4 and TRBJ1-1, with a weak D call TRBD1 (5 bases). V shed 3 bases and J shed 6 bases, with 11 bases lying between them. The CDR3 has 13 residues. CDR3: CASSFEWGAEAFF. The CDR3, as DNA: TGTGCCAGCAGTTTTGAATGGGGGGCTGAAGCTTTCTTT.

This sequence joins TRBV25-1 and TRBJ2-7; TRBD1 aligns across 8 bases. Trimming took 4 bases from V and 3 from J; bases not matched to a gene: 5. The CDR3 sequence is 14 residues long. Looked up from germline, CDR1 is MGHDK and CDR2 is SYGVNS. CDR3 protein: CASSGRTGLYEQYF. DNA of the CDR3: TGTGCCAGCAGTGGGAGGACAGGGCTCTACGAGCAGTACTTC.

The chain employs TRBV2 and TRBJ2-6; maybe TRBD1 (6 bases). The CDR3 covers 16 residues. Germline V gene sequence: CDR1 SNHLY, CDR2 FYNNEI. The V end lost 6 bases, the J end lost 0 bases, and 12 bases lay between the germline ends. This CDR3 is CASRRGTTSGANVLTF. CDR3 bases: TGTGCCAGCAGAAGAGGGACAACCTCTGGGGCCAACGTCCTGACTTTC.

The chain has TRBV5-1 and TRBJ2-1; 13 nucleotides line up with TRBD2. From germline, CDR1 is SGHRS and CDR2 YFSETQ. Trimming at V came to 4 bases and at J to 4 bases, leaving 5 bases not matched to a gene. There are 16 residues in the CDR3. CDR3 nucleotide sequence: TGCGCCAGCAGCCCCGGACTAGCGGGAGCTTACAATGAGCAGTTCTTC. It yields the protein CASSPGLAGAYNEQFF.

The chain joins TRBV19 to TRBJ2-7; 9 bases are shared with TRBD2. The trim removed 5 bases at V and 1 base at J, leaving 6 bases unmatched. The CDR3 contains 15 residues. Germline V gene sequence: CDR1 LNHDA, CDR2 SQIVND (reference sequence). CDR3 amino acids: CASSRGTSSSYEQYF. CDR3 DNA: TGTGCCAGTAGTCGGGGGACTAGCTCTTCCTACGAGCAGTACTTC.

The chain uses TRBV12-3 or TRBV12-4 and TRBJ1-2, with D perhaps matching TRBD1 (5 bases). V lost 7 bases, J lost 1 base, and 10 bases lay in between. The CDR3 is made up of 13 amino acids. The chain's CDR3 is CASTERGNYGYTF. The DNA for the CDR3 is TGTGCCAGCACGGAAAGGGGTAACTATGGCTACACCTTC.

This chain uses TRBV1 with TRBJ1-2; TRBD1 reflects the table's D call only, with no check against the DNA. TRBV1 is marked as a pseudogene. CDR3 length: 18 amino acids. This CDR3 reads CTSSQGSDREGPNYGYTF. The CDR3 region has the DNA TGCACCAGCAGCCAAGGATCAGACAGGGAAGGCCCTAACTATGGCTACACCTTC.

The rearrangement links TRBV7-7 to TRBJ2-1; D uncertain. The CDR3 totals 16 residues. Germline V CDR1 and CDR2: SSHAT, FNYEAQ (reference sequence). Trimming removed 1 base at V and 5 bases at J, with 15 bases between. Written as DNA, the CDR3 is TGTGCCAGCAGCTTAGATGGTTTCGGCGGAAACAATGAGCAGTTCTTC. Residues: CASSLDGFGGNNEQFF.

V usage is TRBV2 and J usage is TRBJ2-1, with 12 positions matching TRBD2. Germline CDR1 SNHLY, CDR2 FYNNEI. There are 14 residues in the CDR3. Germline trimming cut 3 bases from V and 9 bases from J; bases unmatched to any gene: 3. CDR3 DNA sequence: TGTGCCAGCAGTGAGACTAGCGGGGGAGGTGAGCAGTTCTTC. The encoded protein is CASSETSGGGEQFF.

The J gene is TRBJ1-5, the V gene TRBV6-5; D gene ambiguous. The V gene lost 0 bases and the J gene lost 3 bases, with 12 bases spanning the gap. The CDR3 totals 16 residues. Germline CDR1 and CDR2: MNHEY and SVGAGI. The CDR3 DNA reads as TGTGCCAGCAGTTACTCTTATGGGAGTCTCAATCAGCCCCAGCATTTT. This encodes CASSYSYGSLNQPQHF.

The chain couples TRBV6-1 to TRBJ2-5, with 7 bases fitting TRBD2. This CDR3 has 13 amino acids. The V gene end was trimmed by 1 base and the J gene end by 4 bases; junction bases not matched to a gene: 0. Germline lookup yields CDR1 MNHNS and CDR2 SASEGT. CDR3 protein: CASSEGTRETQYF. The CDR3 DNA reads TGTGCCAGCAGTGAAGGGACTAGAGAGACCCAGTACTTC.

This clone occurred once. The V gene is TRBV5-1, the J gene TRBJ1-1; 9 bases agree with TRBD1. Per germline, CDR1 SGHRS and CDR2 YFSETQ. V shed 3 bases, J shed 0 bases, and the junction held 3 bases outside the gene matches. The CDR3 has 15 residues. The CDR3 spells CASSWTGAMNTEAFF. CDR3 nucleotide sequence: TGCGCCAGCAGCTGGACAGGGGCCATGAACACTGAAGCTTTCTTT.

This chain links TRBV19 with TRBJ1-6; TRBD1 matches 10 bases. This CDR3 spans 15 amino acids. Germline CDR1 and CDR2: LNHDA and SQIVND (reference sequence). The ends lost 5 bases at V and 7 bases at J; junction bases unmatched: 5. CDR3 in DNA: TGTGCCAGTAGTGCGTGGACAGGGGGGAATTCACCCCTCCACTTT. Its translation: CASSAWTGGNSPLHF.